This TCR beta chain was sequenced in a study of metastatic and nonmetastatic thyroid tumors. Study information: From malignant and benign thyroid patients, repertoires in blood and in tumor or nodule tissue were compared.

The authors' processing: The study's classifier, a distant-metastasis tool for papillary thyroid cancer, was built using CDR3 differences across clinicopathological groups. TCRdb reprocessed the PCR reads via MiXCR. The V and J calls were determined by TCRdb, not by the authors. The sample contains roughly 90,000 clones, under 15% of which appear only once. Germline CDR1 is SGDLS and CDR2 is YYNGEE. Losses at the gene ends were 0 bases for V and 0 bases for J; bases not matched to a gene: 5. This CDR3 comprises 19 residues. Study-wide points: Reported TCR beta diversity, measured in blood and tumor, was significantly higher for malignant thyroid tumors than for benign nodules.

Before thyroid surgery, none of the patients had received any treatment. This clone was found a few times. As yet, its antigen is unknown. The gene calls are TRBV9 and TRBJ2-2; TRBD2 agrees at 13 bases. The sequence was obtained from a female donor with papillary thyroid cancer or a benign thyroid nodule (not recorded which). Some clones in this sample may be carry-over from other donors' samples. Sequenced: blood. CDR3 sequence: CASSVDLGLAGANTGELFF. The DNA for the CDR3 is TGTGCCAGCAGCGTAGACTTAGGACTAGCGGGAGCGAACACCGGGGAGCTGTTTTTT.